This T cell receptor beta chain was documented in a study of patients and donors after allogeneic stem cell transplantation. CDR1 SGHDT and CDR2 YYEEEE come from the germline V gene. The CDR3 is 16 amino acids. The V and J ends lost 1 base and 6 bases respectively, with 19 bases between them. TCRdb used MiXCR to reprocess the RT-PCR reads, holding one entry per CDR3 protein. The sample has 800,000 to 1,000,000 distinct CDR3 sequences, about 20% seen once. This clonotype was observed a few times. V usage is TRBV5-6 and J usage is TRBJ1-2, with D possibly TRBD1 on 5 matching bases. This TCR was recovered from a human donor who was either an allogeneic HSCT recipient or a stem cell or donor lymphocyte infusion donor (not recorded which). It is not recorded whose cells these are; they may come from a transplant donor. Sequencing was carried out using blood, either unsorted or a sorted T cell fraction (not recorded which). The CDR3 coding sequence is TGTGCCAGCAGCTTGATGCAGGGAATCGTGAGGGATGGCTACACCTTC. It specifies CASSLMQGIVRDGYTF.